This T cell receptor (beta chain) appears in the sequencing data of a study of CD8+CD57+ T cells in acquired aplastic anemia (dated by TCRdb to the late 2010s). In the study overall: A mean of approximately 3 ug of DNA, ranging from roughly 0.2 to 30 ug, was extracted from sorted CD4+ and CD8+ cells. For healthy donor samples, the average read count was roughly 9.9 million for CD4+ cells and 11 million to 13 million for CD8+ cells.

This clonotype was seen ten or more times. Its binding antigen is unknown. Per-base qualities were not stored, and no clone one base away is much larger. In the study, sorted CD4+ and CD8+ blood T cells from patients with severe aplastic anemia and from healthy subjects underwent deep sequencing of TCR repertoires. Ficoll-Paque density gradient centrifugation was used to isolate peripheral blood mononuclear cells. Before DNA was extracted, CD4+ and CD8+ T cells were sorted using either FACS or magnetic beads. Study-level results and caveats: Between patients and healthy controls, no significant difference in CD8+ Simpson's diversity was found (P=0.060). Some 30 CD8+ CDR3 sequences were found to be shared between patients and controls, but these sequences appeared to be highly expressed in patients and within the immunodominant clones of the patients.

Profiling of TCR beta VDJ combinations and CDR3 sequences used genomic DNA as the template. An Illumina HiSeq 2000 was used for TCR repertoire sequencing. The original methods were these. Repertoire assessment relied on Simpson's diversity index, CDR3 size and DJ length profiles, and TRBV/TRBJ rearrangement plots. The most abundant DNA sequence in the deep sequencing data was defined as the immunodominant clone. CDR3 amino acid sequences were screened for sharing across subjects and compared with published repertoires and the VDJdb database. Using fastp trimming at Q25 and MiXCR clonotype assembly, TCRdb reanalyzed the public sequencing data and kept in-frame beta chains. Each entry is one CDR3 protein sequence, shown with its most common DNA and genes. The V and J calls come from TCRdb's annotation, not from the publication. The sample records 130,000 or so distinct CDR3 sequences, approximately 41% of which are singletons. The ten largest clones take up roughly 8.9% of the sample.

Sequenced sample: sorted CD4+, CD8+, or CD8+CD57+ T cells (not recorded which) from PBMCs. The sequence was collected from a human donor in good health, serving as a control.

The bases are TGTGCCAGCAGCCAAGAGTCCGCGAACACCGGGGAGCTGTTTTTT. The translation is CASSQESANTGELFF. The V and J genes are TRBV4-2 and TRBJ2-2; the D gene cannot be named for sure. CDR1 is given as LGHNA and CDR2 as YNFKEQ, both from the germline V gene. Counted from cysteine to phenylalanine, this CDR3 has 15 amino acids. Left in the record is the CDR3 DNA by itself, 45 bases read in frame from the first base. V loses 0 bases of germline sequence and J loses 0 bases, and the interval between the two ends is 5 bases.